The 32 T cell receptor beta chains below come from one sample, sequenced in a study of shared clonotypes between healthy human individuals (dated by TCRdb to 2020 to 2021). The protocol used for the library was the immunoSEQ multiplex PCR assay. As stored in TCRdb, this immuneACCESS dataset retains in-frame rearrangements with V and J assigned. A fraction of the clones does not appear; measured against another copy, unresolved V genes explain less than half of the discrepancy, and the remainder lacks a known reason. For this sample there are under 80,000 clones; 62% appear just once. The top ten constitute roughly half of the sample. Sequencing used memory CD8+ T cells sorted from blood. Sample cell subset or site, as interpreted from the label and publication: CD45RO+ cells pooled with CCR7-negative TemRA cells. The origin of the receptors is a man aged 30 to 39 in good health.

This chain joins TRBV2 and TRBJ2-1; 10 bases map to TRBD2. The CDR3 is 12 residues long. Trimming at V came to 9 bases and at J to 5 bases, leaving 1 base not matched to a gene. Germline values: CDR1 SNHLY, CDR2 FYNNEI. CDR3 in amino acids: CARGLADNEQFF. CDR3 in DNA: TGTGCCAGAGGACTAGCGGACAATGAGCAGTTCTTC.

This clone was observed a handful of times. The V call is TRBV29-1, the J call TRBJ2-3; 7 bases line up with TRBD2. CDR1 is SQVTM, CDR2 ANQGSEA, per germline. Germline trimming cut 3 bases from V and 2 bases from J; bases unmatched to any gene: 14. The CDR3 covers 17 residues. CDR3 coding DNA: TGCAGCGTTGAGGCATATCGTGAGCGGGAAATCACAGATACGCAGTATTTT. Translating gives CSVEAYREREITDTQYF.

This chain's CDR3 is CASSLGRATGGEQYF. Written as DNA, the CDR3 is TGTGCCAGCAGCTTGGGTCGGGCTACTGGGGGCGAGCAGTACTTC. This chain connects TRBV5-4 to TRBJ2-7; tentatively, D is TRBD1 or TRBD2 (5 bases each). The V end was cut by 0 bases, the J end by 6 bases, with 16 bases between. This CDR3 is 15 amino acids long. Germline CDR1 is SGHNT and CDR2 is YYREEE (reference sequence).

This chain joins TRBV5-4 and TRBJ2-3, with 13 bases identical to TRBD2. V gave up 3 bases and J gave up 7 bases; unmatched junction bases: 8. The CDR3 has 16 residues. Per germline, CDR1 SGHNT and CDR2 YYREEE (reference sequence). The chain's CDR3 is CASSSKLAGGVHTQYF. CDR3 nucleotides: TGTGCCAGCAGCTCGAAACTAGCGGGAGGGGTTCATACGCAGTATTTT.

In this sample, this clone turned up many times. This chain uses TRBV23-1 with TRBJ1-1; no clear D gene. TRBV23-1 is noted as an ORF with a role that remains uncertain. The CDR3 has 13 residues. The V gene lost 6 bases and the J gene lost 1 base, with 9 bases spanning the gap. CDR3 residues: CASSPQRNTEAFF. The CDR3 coding sequence is TGCGCCAGCAGCCCCCAACGGAACACTGAAGCTTTCTTT.

The rearrangement links TRBV23-1 to TRBJ2-5, with D perhaps matching TRBD1 or TRBD2 (5 bases each). TRBV23-1 is known as an ORF, though its function is uncertain. The CDR3 has 17 amino acids. Trimming shortened V by 2 bases and J by 3 bases, and 19 bases separated the two germline ends. The CDR3 DNA reads as TGCGCCAGCAGTCAACCCCATCCGGGACGCTGGAAAGAGACCCAGTACTTC. The encoded protein is CASSQPHPGRWKETQYF.

This clone was seen at least ten times. DNA for the CDR3: TGTGCCAGCAGTGACGGGACAGGGGGCTATGGCTACACCTTC. This encodes CASSDGTGGYGYTF. The gene calls are TRBV6-4 and TRBJ1-2, with 11 bases matching TRBD1. Losses at the gene ends were 2 bases for V and 4 bases for J; bases not matched to a gene: 0. The germline CDR1 and CDR2 sequences are MRHNA and SNTAGT. The CDR3 consists of 14 residues.

The chain combines TRBV5-1 with TRBJ2-1; the D is unclear. The CDR3 is made up of 13 amino acids. Germline CDR1 reads SGHRS; CDR2 reads YFSETQ. Trimming stripped 3 bases from V and 10 bases from J, with 14 bases between. The CDR3 spells CASSWVAGAEQFF. The CDR3 bases are TGCGCCAGCAGCTGGGTGGCTGGCGCGGAGCAGTTCTTC.

The rearrangement joins TRBV29-1 to TRBJ1-2; D call uncertain. Germline V gene data show CDR1 as SQVTM and CDR2 as ANQGSEA. V lost 7 bases, J lost 4 bases, and 10 bases lay in between. This CDR3 comprises 11 residues. The CDR3 is CSAAGAYGYTF. The CDR3 DNA sequence: TGCAGCGCCGCCGGCGCCTATGGCTACACCTTC.

The chain is built from TRBV29-1 and TRBJ2-2; TRBD2 aligns across 8 bases. The V segment lost 8 bases and the J segment 6 bases; nucleotides outside the gene matches: 17. The CDR3 sequence is 16 residues long. CDR1 and CDR2 from the germline V gene are SQVTM and ANQGSEA. The CDR3: CSILLGVGRGAGELFF. The CDR3 bases are TGCAGCATCCTCCTGGGGGTCGGGAGGGGAGCCGGGGAGCTGTTTTTT.

The chain has TRBV28 and TRBJ1-5; D is perhaps TRBD1 (5 bases). Germline-derived CDR1 and CDR2 are MDHEN and SYDVKM. The CDR3 has 15 residues. Trimming left V 3 bases short and J 5 bases short, with 14 bases between. Here the CDR3 DNA reads TGTGCCAGCAGTTTTTTGGGGGGTGGGTATCAGCCCCAGCATTTT. Its protein product is CASSFLGGGYQPQHF.

This clone was seen at least ten times. V and J are TRBV18 and TRBJ1-5; TRBD1 is a possible D gene (5 bases). Germline V gene lookup returns CDR1 KGHSH and CDR2 LQKENI. The CDR3 has 14 amino acids. Trimming left V 3 bases short and J 6 bases short, with 12 bases between. The CDR3 reads CASSPQQQAQPQHF. CDR3 nucleotides: TGTGCCAGCTCACCGCAACAACAGGCTCAGCCCCAGCATTTT.

The chain recombines TRBV5-1 with TRBJ2-1, with D maybe TRBD2 (6 bases). The CDR3 runs to 14 residues. V dropped 4 bases and J dropped 5 bases, with 13 bases sitting between them. Germline CDR1 SGHRS, CDR2 YFSETQ. The chain's CDR3 is CASSPTGTDNEQFF. CDR3 nucleotides: TGCGCCAGCAGCCCGACCGGGACTGACAATGAGCAGTTCTTC.

The chain couples TRBV19 to TRBJ1-5; a possible D gene is TRBD1 (5 bases). Trimming removed 5 bases from V and 7 bases from J, with 12 bases in between. Germline-derived CDR1 and CDR2 are LNHDA and SQIVND (reference sequence). This CDR3 contains 13 residues. CDR3 bases: TGTGCCAGTAGTCCGGGGCCACGGCAGCCCCAGCATTTT. Its protein is CASSPGPRQPQHF.

The chain uses TRBV2 and TRBJ2-7; D perhaps matches TRBD2 (7 bases). This CDR3 has 14 amino acids. V was shortened by 5 bases and J by 6 bases, with 17 bases between the two germline ends. Per germline, CDR1 SNHLY and CDR2 FYNNEI. In nucleotides, the CDR3 is TGTGCCAGCAGTCTAGGGGGGGAGGTCATCGAGCAGTACTTC. Protein product: CASSLGGEVIEQYF.

This clone was seen more than once but under ten times. The gene calls are TRBV10-2 and TRBJ2-5; D may be TRBD2 (6 bases). The CDR3 is made up of 13 amino acids. Per the germline V gene, CDR1 is WSHSY and CDR2 is SAAADI. The V end lost 6 bases, the J end lost 2 bases, and 10 bases lay between the germline ends. The CDR3 bases are TGCGCCAGCAGCGGGACTCGACAAGAGACCCAGTACTTC. This encodes CASSGTRQETQYF.

V usage is TRBV20-1 and J usage is TRBJ2-1, with D unclear. The CDR3 consists of 11 residues. The V and J ends lost 3 bases and 9 bases respectively, with 9 bases between them. Looked up from germline, CDR1 is DFQATT and CDR2 is SNEGSKA (reference sequence). CDR3 coding DNA: TGCAGTGCTAGTAGAGGATCTGAGCAGTTCTTC. Translation gives CSASRGSEQFF.

This rearrangement joins TRBV5-1 to TRBJ1-1; D gene uncertain. Deletions cut 2 bases from V and 1 base from J, with 12 bases between. The CDR3 covers 15 residues. Germline V gives CDR1 SGHRS, CDR2 YFSETQ. As DNA, the CDR3 is TGCGCCAGCAGCTTCCGGACGGTAACGAACACTGAAGCTTTCTTT. Translating it yields CASSFRTVTNTEAFF.

This clone was observed a few times. The V gene is TRBV6-5, the J gene TRBJ1-1; no firm D call. V lost 6 bases, J lost 2 bases, and 10 bases lay in between. Germline V lookup: CDR1 MNHEY, CDR2 SVGAGI. This CDR3 contains 13 residues. The CDR3 spells CASRRRYNTEAFF. In DNA form, the CDR3 reads TGTGCCAGCAGGCGCCGTTATAACACTGAAGCTTTCTTT.

This chain joins TRBV5-5 and TRBJ1-4, with a possible D match to TRBD1 (6 bases). Trimming shortened V by 4 bases and J by 1 base, and 14 bases separated the two germline ends. The germline gives CDR1 SGHKS, CDR2 YYEKEE (reference sequence). The CDR3 runs 16 residues. CDR3 residues: CASSPEGDITNEKLFF. Here the CDR3 DNA reads TGTGCCAGCAGCCCCGAGGGGGATATAACTAATGAAAAACTGTTTTTT.

This clone was observed once. V is TRBV6-6 and J is TRBJ2-7; tentative D call: TRBD1 (6 bases). CDR3 length: 16 residues. CDR1 is MNHNY, CDR2 SVGAGI, per germline (reference sequence). V was cut by 7 bases and J by 1 base, with 20 bases left in between. CDR3 nucleotide sequence: TGTGCCAGCAAAGAGACCACAGGGCGTTTTTCCTACGAGCAGTACTTC. It codes for CASKETTGRFSYEQYF.

V usage is TRBV5-1 and J usage is TRBJ2-5; D remains unclear. Germline loops: CDR1 SGHRS, CDR2 YFSETQ. V shed 4 bases and J shed 4 bases, with 14 bases lying between them. The CDR3 is 14 amino acids. CDR3 DNA: TGCGCCAGCAGCCGGACGGATGGGCCAGAGACCCAGTACTTC. Translating it yields CASSRTDGPETQYF.

This clone was counted a few times. The rearrangement uses TRBV28 and TRBJ2-7, with 11 bases matching TRBD1. This CDR3 is built from 15 residues. Germline V gives CDR1 MDHEN, CDR2 SYDVKM. The junction had 12 bases not matched to a gene; V was cut back by 8 bases and J by 6 bases. The CDR3 reads CASSSPRDRGIEQYF. DNA of the CDR3: TGTGCCAGCTCCTCACCCCGGGACAGGGGGATCGAGCAGTACTTC.

The chain links TRBV7-2 to TRBJ2-1; 8 positions match TRBD2. The CDR3 runs 15 residues. The germline CDR1 and CDR2 sequences are SGHTA and FQGNSA. Trimming at V came to 4 bases and at J to 3 bases, leaving 5 bases not matched to a gene. The CDR3 DNA is TGTGCCAGCAGCTCAACCGGGACTAGCTACAATGAGCAGTTCTTC. This gives the protein CASSSTGTSYNEQFF.

J is TRBJ2-1 and V is TRBV27, with TRBD2 matching 11 bases. This CDR3 contains 22 residues. Trimming removed 3 bases from V and 0 bases from J; junction bases left unmatched: 19. Germline V lookup: CDR1 MNHEY, CDR2 SMNVEV (reference sequence). CDR3 amino acids: CASSLRIPGLAVSPSSYNEQFF. CDR3 DNA sequence: TGTGCCAGCAGTTTGAGGATTCCGGGACTAGCGGTTTCACCTTCCTCCTACAATGAGCAGTTCTTC.

This chain links TRBV6-6 with TRBJ2-3; no clear D. CDR1 MNHNY and CDR2 SVGAGI come from the germline V gene (reference sequence). Deletions cut 1 base from V and 2 bases from J, with 4 bases between. This CDR3 comprises 13 residues. The CDR3 sequence: CASSYFLTDTQYF. CDR3 sequence (DNA): TGTGCCAGCAGTTACTTTCTCACAGATACGCAGTATTTT.

This clone occurred many times. The V gene is TRBV2, the J gene TRBJ2-7; D unclear. Germline V gene lookup returns CDR1 SNHLY and CDR2 FYNNEI. Trimming removed 8 bases at V and 2 bases at J, with 13 bases between. CDR3 length equals 13 residues. The CDR3, as DNA: TGTGCCAGCCGTCTTGGCGGTCCCTACGAGCAGTACTTC. Its protein product is CASRLGGPYEQYF.

The chain links TRBV29-1 to TRBJ2-1; D is perhaps TRBD2 (6 bases). Trimming left V 5 bases short and J 9 bases short, with 23 bases between. Per the germline V gene, CDR1 is SQVTM and CDR2 is ANQGSEA. The CDR3 runs 15 residues. The CDR3 sequence: CSVWSPGLADGEQFF. CDR3 sequence (DNA): TGCAGCGTTTGGAGCCCGGGACTCGCCGACGGTGAGCAGTTCTTC.

This clone was observed once. V gene TRBV2 combines with J gene TRBJ2-1; 11 positions match TRBD2. The CDR3 loop spans 15 amino acids. Trimming removed 7 bases from V and 8 bases from J; junction bases left unmatched: 10. CDR1 SNHLY and CDR2 FYNNEI come from the germline V gene. The CDR3 loop is CASTSGRLVVDEQFF. The CDR3 nucleotides read TGTGCCAGCACTAGCGGGAGGCTCGTTGTCGATGAGCAGTTCTTC. The complete variable domain, with remaining parts taken from reference TRBV2 and TRBJ2-1, reads EPEVTQTPSHQVTQMGQEVILRCVPISNHLYFYWYRQILGQKVEFLVSFYNNEISEKSEIFDDQFSVERPDGSNFTLKIRSTKLEDSAMYFCASTSGRLVVDEQFFGPGTRLTVL.

This clone was observed a few times. The chain couples TRBV19 to TRBJ1-4; 9 nucleotides line up with TRBD1. Germline-derived CDR1 and CDR2 are LNHDA and SQIVND (reference sequence). This CDR3 region has 15 residues. With 5 bases clipped from V and 8 bases from J, the junction kept 9 bases outside the gene matches. CDR3 residues: CASSPGDRENEKLFF. The DNA for the CDR3 is TGTGCCAGTAGTCCTGGGGACAGGGAAAACGAAAAACTGTTTTTT.

The chain joins TRBV13 to TRBJ1-1; no firm D call. Germline CDR1 and CDR2: PRHDT and FYEKMQ (reference sequence). The CDR3 extends over 12 amino acids. Between the trimmed V and J ends, which lost 1 base and 6 bases, there was a span of 6 bases. The CDR3 nucleotides are TGTGCCAGCAGCTTAGACGGGGCTGAAGCTTTCTTT. As protein: CASSLDGAEAFF.

The V gene is TRBV19, the J gene TRBJ1-5; D might be TRBD1 (5 bases). The germline V gene encodes CDR1 LNHDA and CDR2 SQIVND (reference sequence). The CDR3 is made up of 15 amino acids. V lost 6 bases and J 7 bases, leaving 19 bases between the germline ends. This CDR3 is CASRSPGRQGQPQHF. The CDR3 DNA follows: TGTGCCAGTAGATCACCCGGACGTCAGGGACAGCCCCAGCATTTT. Together with reference TRBV19 and TRBJ1-5, the CDR3 gives the full variable domain: DGGITQSPKYLFRKEGQNVTLSCEQNLNHDAMYWYRQDPGQGLRLIYYSQIVNDFQKGDIAEGYSVSREKKESFPLTVTSAQKNPTAFYLCASRSPGRQGQPQHFGDGTRLSIL.